The 18 T cell receptor beta chains below were found in one sample sequenced in a study of T cell responses to AZD1222 COVID-19 vaccine (dated by TCRdb to the early 2020s). Libraries were made using the immunoSEQ multiplex PCR assay. The source is immuneACCESS, and TCRdb retained only in-frame sequences with V and J called. Part of the clones is not carried over; for the studies checked, unresolved V genes explain less than half of this, and the remainder is unexplained. Here the sample has under 150,000 clones; about 88% occur a single time. About 19% of the sample comes from the top ten. This sample's time point label indicates: baseline before first vaccination. What the treatment or condition label conveys for this sample: meningococcal conjugate vaccine given as trial control. Sequencing was performed on peripheral blood, taken on day 0 of MenACWY control vaccination. Receptors were obtained from an adult in good health.

The V gene is TRBV28, the J gene TRBJ1-4, with 9 bases aligning to TRBD1. Trimming cost V 8 bases and J 7 bases; bases outside gene matches: 20. The CDR3 has 18 residues. Germline V gene data show CDR1 as MDHEN and CDR2 as SYDVKM. CDR3 coding DNA: TGTGCCAGCGGCCCTCCGGGACAGGGAGGGGGAGGGATTGAAAAACTGTTTTTT. Amino acid sequence: CASGPPGQGGGGIEKLFF.

The chain employs TRBV28 and TRBJ2-3, with D perhaps TRBD1 (6 bases). CDR1 is MDHEN, CDR2 SYDVKM, per germline. CDR3 length: 13 amino acids. V was trimmed by 7 bases and J by 5 bases, leaving 13 bases between them. CDR3 DNA sequence: TGTGCCAGCAAGCCAGGGGTCCAAGATACGCAGTATTTT. This translates into CASKPGVQDTQYF.

The rearrangement uses TRBV23-1 and TRBJ2-7; D might be TRBD1 (6 bases). TRBV23-1 is reported as an ORF; its role is uncertain. The CDR3 contains 16 residues. V was pared by 6 bases and J by 4 bases, with 22 bases between. The CDR3 DNA sequence: TGCGCCAGCAGCCCCGGGGCCTGGGGACAATATTACGAGCAGTACTTC. Its protein product is CASSPGAWGQYYEQYF.

The gene calls are TRBV27 and TRBJ1-2; perhaps TRBD1 as D (5 bases). Trimming took 6 bases from V and 8 from J, leaving 10 bases between them. The CDR3 runs to 11 residues. Germline CDR1 is MNHEY and CDR2 is SMNVEV (reference sequence). The CDR3 spells CASSGGVGYTF. For the CDR3, the DNA is TGTGCCAGCAGCGGGGGGGTAGGCTACACCTTC.

The count of this clone is one. The V and J genes are TRBV5-1 and TRBJ2-3, with TRBD2 identical over 7 bases. The CDR3 consists of 19 residues. Germline CDR1 SGHRS, CDR2 YFSETQ. Trimming cost V 0 bases and J 0 bases; bases outside gene matches: 13. This CDR3 reads CASSLAKAGLLISTDTQYF. CDR3 nucleotide sequence: TGCGCCAGCAGCTTGGCAAAGGCGGGACTACTAATTAGCACAGATACGCAGTATTTT.

The gene calls are TRBV29-1 and TRBJ2-7; D is ambiguous. CDR3 length: 13 residues. V was shortened by 2 bases and J by 5 bases, with 13 bases between the two germline ends. CDR1 is SQVTM, CDR2 ANQGSEA, per germline. Written as DNA, the CDR3 is TGCAGCGTTGAAAAGGCAGGCGGACACGAGCAGTACTTC. The encoded protein is CSVEKAGGHEQYF.

V and J are TRBV16 and TRBJ1-4, with TRBD1 as a possible D gene (5 bases). Germline V gives CDR1 KGHSY, CDR2 FQNENV. The CDR3 is 15 amino acids. V lost 0 bases and J lost 7, with 12 bases in between. CDR3 sequence: CASSQSNGAGEKLFF. The CDR3 bases are TGTGCCAGCAGCCAATCGAACGGGGCTGGTGAAAAACTGTTTTTT.

The genes are TRBV9 and TRBJ1-4, with a tentative D call TRBD1 (6 bases). The CDR3 has 16 amino acids. The V gene's germline CDR1 is SGDLS and CDR2 YYNGEE. The V gene lost 0 bases and the J gene lost 3 bases, with 12 bases spanning the gap. The DNA for the CDR3 is TGTGCCAGCAGCGTAGACAGGGAGACACCTAATGAAAAACTGTTTTTT. It specifies CASSVDRETPNEKLFF. Combining the CDR3 with reference TRBV9 and TRBJ1-4 gives the whole variable domain DSGVTQTPKHLITATGQRVTLRCSPRSGDLSVYWYQQSLDQGLQFLIQYYNGEERAKGNILERFSAQQFPDLHSELNLSSLELGDSALYFCASSVDRETPNEKLFFGSGTQLSVL.

The chain uses TRBV7-8 and TRBJ1-1; D is possibly TRBD1 (5 bases). Germline values: CDR1 SGHVS, CDR2 FQNEAQ. V was clipped by 3 bases and J by 3 bases, with 11 bases between them. The CDR3 length is 14 residues. The CDR3: CASSFRDEYTEAFF. The CDR3 DNA follows: TGTGCCAGCAGCTTCCGGGACGAGTACACTGAAGCTTTCTTT.

The chain uses TRBV6-5 and TRBJ2-2; a possible D gene is TRBD2 (6 bases). Germline V gene sequence: CDR1 MNHEY, CDR2 SVGAGI. The CDR3 is 16 amino acids. V dropped 2 bases and J dropped 2 bases, with 12 bases sitting between them. The CDR3 nucleotides read TGTGCCAGCAGTTACATCACCGGGAGAAACACCGGGGAGCTGTTTTTT. Amino acids: CASSYITGRNTGELFF.

The DNA of the CDR3 is TGTGCCTGGAGTCAAAAGACGCAGGCCTTTAATGAAAAACTGTTTTTT. Translating it yields CAWSQKTQAFNEKLFF. The V gene is TRBV30, the J gene TRBJ1-4; D gene unclear. CDR1 is GTSNPN and CDR2 is SVGIG in the germline V gene (reference sequence). V dropped 2 bases and J dropped 4 bases, with 17 bases sitting between them. The CDR3 runs to 16 residues.

V usage is TRBV5-4 and J usage is TRBJ1-1; D is ambiguous. The CDR3 runs 14 residues. V lost 1 base and J lost 2, with 9 bases in between. Germline CDR1 reads SGHNT; CDR2 reads YYREEE (reference sequence). This CDR3 reads CASSLYTGNTEAFF. The CDR3 DNA reads as TGTGCCAGCAGCTTGTACACCGGAAACACTGAAGCTTTCTTT.

The CDR3 protein is CASPNSAGKQYF. DNA for the CDR3: TGTGCCAGCCCGAACTCCGCGGGGAAGCAGTACTTC. This sequence joins TRBV28 and TRBJ2-7, with D possibly TRBD2 on 6 matching bases. V lost 8 bases to trimming and J lost 8 bases, with 16 bases between them. Per germline, CDR1 MDHEN and CDR2 SYDVKM. This CDR3 contains 12 residues.

This sequence joins TRBV10-1 and TRBJ2-7; 7 bases agree with TRBD1. Germline loops: CDR1 WNHNN, CDR2 SYGVQD (reference sequence). This CDR3 has 13 residues. Trimming at V came to 6 bases and at J to 2 bases, leaving 4 bases not matched to a gene. In DNA, the CDR3 is TGCGCCAGCAGCCCGGGACAGACCTACGAGCAGTACTTC. Its protein product is CASSPGQTYEQYF.

The J gene is TRBJ1-5, the V gene TRBV18, with D uncertain. V was clipped by 4 bases and J by 5 bases, with 9 bases between them. The germline gives CDR1 KGHSH, CDR2 LQKENI. The CDR3 has 13 amino acids. The CDR3 nucleotides are TGTGCCAGCTCACGTGACAATTATCAGCCCCAGCATTTT. Protein sequence: CASSRDNYQPQHF. Full variable domain (missing parts from reference TRBV18 and TRBJ1-5): NAGVMQNPRHLVRRRGQEARLRCSPMKGHSHVYWYRQLPEEGLKFMVYLQKENIIDESGMPKERFSAEFPKEGPSILRIQQVVRGDSAAYFCASSRDNYQPQHFGDGTRLSIL.

This rearrangement joins TRBV10-2 to TRBJ2-7; D possibly uses TRBD1 or TRBD2 (5 bases each). The germline gives CDR1 WSHSY, CDR2 SAAADI. The CDR3 consists of 15 residues. The germline V and J ends were trimmed by 4 bases and 0 bases, with 13 bases remaining between them. The CDR3 here is CASSADWGSSYEQYF. CDR3 in DNA: TGCGCCAGCAGTGCTGACTGGGGGAGCTCCTACGAGCAGTACTTC.

The chain combines TRBV2 with TRBJ2-1, with 8 positions matching TRBD1. CDR1 is SNHLY, CDR2 FYNNEI, per germline. With 6 bases clipped from V and 10 bases from J, the junction kept 8 bases outside the gene matches. The CDR3 loop spans 13 amino acids. CDR3 protein: CASRPTTGGEQFF. The CDR3 coding sequence is TGTGCCAGCAGACCCACCACAGGGGGAGAGCAGTTCTTC.

This chain uses TRBV9 with TRBJ2-3, with a possible D match to TRBD1 (6 bases). Per the germline V gene, CDR1 is SGDLS and CDR2 is YYNGEE. The CDR3 runs 14 residues. V gave up 4 bases and J gave up 6 bases, with 15 bases separating them. The CDR3 coding sequence is TGTGCCAGCAGCTTGAGACAGGCTTGGGATACGCAGTATTTT. It yields the protein CASSLRQAWDTQYF.